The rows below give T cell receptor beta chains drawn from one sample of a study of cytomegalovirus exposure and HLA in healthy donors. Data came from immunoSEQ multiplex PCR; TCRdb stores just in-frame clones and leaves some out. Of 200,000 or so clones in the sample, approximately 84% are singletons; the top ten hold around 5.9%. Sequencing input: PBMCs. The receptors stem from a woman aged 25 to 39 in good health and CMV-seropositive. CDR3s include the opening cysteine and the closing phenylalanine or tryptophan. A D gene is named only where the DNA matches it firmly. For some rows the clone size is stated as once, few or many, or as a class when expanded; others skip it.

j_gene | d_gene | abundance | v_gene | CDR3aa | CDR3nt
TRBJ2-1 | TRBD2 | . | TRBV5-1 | CASSLQAGVSNEQFF | TGCGCCAGCAGCTTGCAAGCGGGAGTCTCCAATGAGCAGTTCTTC
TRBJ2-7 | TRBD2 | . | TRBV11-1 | CASAERLAAYEQYF | TGTGCCAGCGCAGAAAGACTAGCGGCCTACGAGCAGTACTTC
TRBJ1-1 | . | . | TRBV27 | CASSFRGVGMNTEAFF | TGTGCCAGCAGTTTCAGGGGTGTGGGGATGAACACTGAAGCTTTCTTT
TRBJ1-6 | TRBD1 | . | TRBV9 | CASSWTGVNSPLHF | TGTGCCAGCAGCTGGACAGGCGTCAATTCACCCCTCCACTTT
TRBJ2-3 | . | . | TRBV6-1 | CASRLGDTQYF | TGTGCCAGCCGGCTCGGGGATACGCAGTATTTT
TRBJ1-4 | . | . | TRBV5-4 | CASSLEQGIIEKLFF | TGTGCCAGCAGCTTGGAGCAGGGTATTATTGAAAAACTGTTTTTT
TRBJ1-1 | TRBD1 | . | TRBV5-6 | CASTGQGLGAFF | TGTGCCAGCACAGGACAGGGGCTTGGAGCTTTCTTT
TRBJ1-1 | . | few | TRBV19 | CASSATVNTEAFF | TGTGCCAGTAGTGCGACAGTGAACACTGAAGCTTTCTTT
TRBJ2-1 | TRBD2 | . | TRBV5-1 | CASSLAVGSGTYNEQFF | TGCGCCAGCAGCTTGGCCGTGGGTAGCGGGACGTACAATGAGCAGTTCTTC
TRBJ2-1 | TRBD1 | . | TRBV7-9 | CASSLGDRGLEEQFF | TGTGCCAGCAGCTTAGGCGACAGGGGGCTTGAGGAGCAGTTCTTC
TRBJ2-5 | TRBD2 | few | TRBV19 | CASSINAGGQETQYF | TGTGCCAGTAGTATAAACGCGGGGGGGCAAGAGACCCAGTACTTC
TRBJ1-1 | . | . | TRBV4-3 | CASSQDLRASGSAEAFF | TGCGCCAGCAGCCAAGATCTCCGGGCCAGCGGGTCTGCTGAAGCTTTCTTT
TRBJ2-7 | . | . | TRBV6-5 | CASTPVSGSAYEQYF | TGTGCCAGCACCCCCGTCTCCGGGTCTGCCTACGAGCAGTACTTC
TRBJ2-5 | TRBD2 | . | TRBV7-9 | CASSLAGGPGETQYF | TGTGCCAGCAGCCTAGCGGGAGGGCCGGGGGAGACCCAGTACTTC
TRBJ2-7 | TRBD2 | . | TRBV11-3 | CASSSLAGDYEQYF | TGTGCCAGCAGCTCTCTAGCGGGGGACTACGAGCAGTACTTC
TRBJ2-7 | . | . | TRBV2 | CASTPVRPYEQYF | TGTGCCAGCACCCCAGTGAGGCCCTACGAGCAGTACTTC
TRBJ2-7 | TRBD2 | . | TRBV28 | CASSLAASGSYEQYF | TGTGCCAGCAGTTTAGCGGCTAGCGGGAGTTATGAGCAGTACTTC
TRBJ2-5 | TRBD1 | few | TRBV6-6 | CASSYPTGERVETQYF | TGTGCCAGCAGTTACCCCACAGGGGAACGGGTGGAGACCCAGTACTTC
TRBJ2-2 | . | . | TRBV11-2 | CASSLQGGELFF | TGTGCCAGCAGCCTGCAGGGCGGGGAGCTGTTTTTT
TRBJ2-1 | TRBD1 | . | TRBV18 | CASSPKPGTGSNEQFF | TGTGCCAGCTCACCGAAACCCGGGACAGGGTCCAATGAGCAGTTCTTC
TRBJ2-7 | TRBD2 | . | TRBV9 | CASSVDGGGYEQYF | TGTGCCAGCAGCGTTGACGGGGGGGGCTACGAGCAGTACTTC
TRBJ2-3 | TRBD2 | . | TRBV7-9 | CASSLGTSANTQYF | TGTGCCAGCAGCTTGGGGACTAGCGCAAATACGCAGTATTTT
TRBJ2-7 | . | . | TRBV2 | CASSGTGAPTYEQYF | TGTGCCAGCAGTGGAACAGGCGCTCCCACCTACGAGCAGTACTTC
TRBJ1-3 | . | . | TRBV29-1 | CSVLLLGNTIYF | TGCAGCGTTCTCCTTCTGGGAAACACCATATATTTT
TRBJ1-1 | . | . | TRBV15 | CATSSHTGQLDTEAFF | TGTGCCACCAGCAGCCATACAGGACAGTTGGACACTGAAGCTTTCTTT
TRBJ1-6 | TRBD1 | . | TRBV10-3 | CASTGQANSPLHF | TGTGCCTCTACCGGACAGGCAAATTCACCCCTCCACTTT
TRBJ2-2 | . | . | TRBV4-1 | CASSQVQGLRDTGELFF | TGCGCCAGCAGCCAAGTGCAGGGCCTCAGGGACACCGGGGAGCTGTTTTTT
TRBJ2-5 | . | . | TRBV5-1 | CASSLGARVDQETQYF | TGCGCCAGCAGCTTGGGGGCGCGGGTAGACCAAGAGACCCAGTACTTC
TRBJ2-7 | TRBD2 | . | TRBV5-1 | CASSQSGGAAYEQYF | TGCGCCAGCAGTCAAAGCGGGGGGGCAGCCTACGAGCAGTACTTC
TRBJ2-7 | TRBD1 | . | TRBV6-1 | CASGSGTGTYEQYF | TGTGCCAGCGGATCCGGGACAGGAACCTACGAGCAGTACTTC
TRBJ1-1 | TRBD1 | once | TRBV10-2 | CASRQGDTEAFF | TGCGCCAGCAGACAGGGGGACACTGAAGCTTTCTTT
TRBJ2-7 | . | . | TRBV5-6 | CASSYSGVSYEQYF | TGTGCCAGCAGCTATTCCGGGGTTTCCTACGAGCAGTACTTC
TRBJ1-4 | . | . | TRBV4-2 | CASSQDDEGRGEKLFF | TGTGCCAGCAGCCAAGACGACGAGGGGAGGGGGGAAAAACTGTTTTTT
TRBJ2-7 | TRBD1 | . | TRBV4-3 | CASSQDFGDRGPQYF | TGCGCCAGCAGCCAAGATTTCGGGGACAGGGGGCCGCAGTACTTC
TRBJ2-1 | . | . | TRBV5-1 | CASSQAGISYNEQFF | TGCGCCAGCAGCCAAGCCGGGATCTCCTACAATGAGCAGTTCTTC
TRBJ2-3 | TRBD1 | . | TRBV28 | CASKPGQSTDTQYF | TGTGCCAGCAAACCGGGACAGAGCACAGATACGCAGTATTTT
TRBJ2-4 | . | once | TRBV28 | CASSGGSLAKNIQYF | TGTGCCAGCAGTGGTGGCTCGCTAGCCAAAAACATTCAGTACTTC
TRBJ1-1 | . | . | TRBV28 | CANGRGGTEAFF | TGTGCCAACGGCAGGGGTGGCACTGAAGCTTTCTTT
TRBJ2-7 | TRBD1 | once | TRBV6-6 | CASNRGLGYEQYF | TGTGCCAGCAACAGGGGGCTAGGGTACGAGCAGTACTTC
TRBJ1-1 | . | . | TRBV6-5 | CASSYSFGEGTEAFF | TGTGCCAGCAGTTACAGTTTTGGGGAGGGCACTGAAGCTTTCTTT
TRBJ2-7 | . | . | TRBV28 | CASSLGLGRRYEQYF | TGTGCCAGCAGTTTGGGCCTCGGGAGAAGGTACGAGCAGTACTTC
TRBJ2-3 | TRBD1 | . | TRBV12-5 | CASGGQGTDTQYF | TGTGCTAGTGGTGGACAGGGCACAGATACGCAGTATTTT